One sample yielded the 8 T cell receptor beta chains listed below, sequenced in a study of beta chain features in type 1 diabetes. The authors reverse transcribed all of the isolated RNA, so sequencing captured expressed TCRB transcripts. Using immunoSEQ multiplex PCR, the repertoire was profiled, and TCRdb retains in-frame clones only, with some absent. The sample has roughly 450,000 clones, over 9.5% seen once. The sequencing input was naive CD4+ T cells from blood. All receptors come from a woman younger than 30 in good health.

The chain couples TRBV4-1 to TRBJ2-5, with 8 bases fitting TRBD1. CDR1 is MGHRA and CDR2 is YSYEKL in the germline V gene. CDR3 size: 14 residues. The ends lost 4 bases at V and 2 bases at J; junction bases unmatched: 3. CDR3 in amino acids: CASSLGQGQETQYF. CDR3 coding DNA: TGCGCCAGCAGCCTCGGACAGGGACAAGAGACCCAGTACTTC.

The gene calls are TRBV5-1 and TRBJ1-6; 7 bases are a match to TRBD1. This CDR3 region has 17 residues. The germline V gene has CDR1 SGHRS and CDR2 YFSETQ. The ends lost 0 bases at V and 9 bases at J; junction bases unmatched: 12. CDR3 in amino acids: CASSLDRGGGFGSPLHF. Here the CDR3 DNA reads TGCGCCAGCAGCTTGGACAGGGGAGGCGGGTTCGGTTCACCCCTCCACTTT.

Only a few counts were recorded for this clone. DNA for the CDR3: TGCGCCAGCAGCCAAGTTGGGTGGACCACCAACAATGAGCAGTTCTTC. Amino acids: CASSQVGWTTNNEQFF. The chain joins TRBV4-1 to TRBJ2-1; D is undetermined. Germline CDR1 is MGHRA and CDR2 is YSYEKL. CDR3 length equals 16 residues. The V and J ends lost 1 base and 5 bases respectively, with 15 bases between them.

J is TRBJ1-2 and V is TRBV15; no definite D call. This CDR3 region has 19 residues. V shed 0 bases and J shed 0 bases, with 20 bases lying between them. CDR1 is LNHNV and CDR2 is YYDKDF in the germline V gene (reference sequence). This CDR3 is CATSRDVRAAAGPNYGYTF. The CDR3 bases are TGTGCCACCAGCAGAGATGTGAGGGCGGCAGCCGGGCCTAACTATGGCTACACCTTC.

This clone was detected only a few times. This chain links TRBV4-2 with TRBJ2-3, with 8 bases fitting TRBD2. V trimming: 3 bases; J trimming: 5 bases; junction bases outside the gene matches: 10. CDR1 LGHNA and CDR2 YNFKEQ come from the germline V gene. This CDR3 region has 16 residues. DNA of the CDR3: TGTGCCAGCAGCCAGACCCTACCGGGAGGGTTAGATACGCAGTATTTT. Translation gives CASSQTLPGGLDTQYF.

The sample holds a few counts of this clone. This rearrangement joins TRBV12-5 to TRBJ2-3; TRBD2 agrees at 10 bases. V shed 6 bases, J shed 7 bases, and the junction held 10 bases outside the gene matches. CDR1 and CDR2 (germline): LGHNT, FRNRAP. The CDR3 totals 15 residues. In DNA, the CDR3 is TGTGCTAGTGGCCCGATAGCTAGCGGGAGATATACGCAGTATTTT. Its protein is CASGPIASGRYTQYF.

V usage is TRBV4-3 and J usage is TRBJ2-1, with 9 positions matching TRBD2. The CDR3 runs to 18 residues. J was trimmed by 5 bases and V by 1 base; bases with no gene match: 12. The germline V gene encodes CDR1 LGHNA and CDR2 YSLEER. In DNA, the CDR3 is TGCGCCAGCAGCCAAGGTTGGTCTGGCGGGAGGGCCCACAATGAGCAGTTCTTC. Protein sequence: CASSQGWSGGRAHNEQFF.

This clone showed up just a few times. The chain couples TRBV28 to TRBJ2-6; a possible D gene is TRBD2 (6 bases). This CDR3 is built from 16 residues. Trimming removed 8 bases at V and 0 bases at J, with 14 bases between. Germline assignment: CDR1 MDHEN and CDR2 SYDVKM. CDR3 region: CASEARDLSGANVLTF. The CDR3, as DNA: TGTGCCAGCGAAGCGCGGGACCTCTCTGGGGCCAACGTCCTGACTTTC.